The table lists the clone carrying this T cell receptor beta chain with a count of one. Its target is unknown. The data derive from a study of post-analysis software for immune sequencing data. Findings and caveats of the study: TRBV segments more frequent in patients than in controls numbered roughly 5 and included TRBV5-6, TRBV5-1 and TRBV20-1.

V lost 1 base, J lost 2 bases, and 12 bases lay in between. Germline values: CDR1 DFQATT, CDR2 SNEGSKA (reference sequence). This CDR3 is 14 amino acids long. Unique molecular identifiers were present in the TCR beta cDNA libraries. TCRdb re-called the PCR reads with MiXCR, one entry per CDR3 protein. The sample lists about 560,000 distinct CDR3 sequences, roughly 47% occurring once. The sequence was obtained from a girl aged 5 to 17 with multiple sclerosis. The sequenced sample was blood. The genes are TRBV20-1 and TRBJ2-7, with TRBD2 as a possible D gene (6 bases). DNA of the CDR3: TGCAGTGCTAGAGGTGGCGGGAACGCCTACGAGCAGTACTTC. Translating it yields CSARGGGNAYEQYF.